The 13 T cell receptor beta chains in this list originate from one sample, sequenced in a study of CD8+ T cells in alopecia areata. Treatment in this sample: oral pan-JAK inhibitor, 5-10 mg twice daily. cDNA reverse transcribed from extracted RNA served as the sequencing template. Clones were read by immunoSEQ multiplex PCR, and TCRdb kept only the in-frame ones, dropping some. Among around 170,000 clones listed, approximately 49% were seen once. The starting material was CD8+ T cells sorted from blood, obtained at roughly week 53, from a patient treated with tofacitinib. The receptors derive from a human donor with alopecia areata.

The rearrangement uses TRBV6-5 and TRBJ2-7, with unresolved D. There are 12 residues in the CDR3. With 5 bases removed from V and 7 bases from J, the gap between germline ends came to 12 bases. The germline gives CDR1 MNHEY, CDR2 SVGAGI. CDR3 nucleotides: TGTGCCAGCAGTGCCGCCTTGGGGGAGCAGTACTTC. Amino acid sequence: CASSAALGEQYF.

The chain is built from TRBV13 and TRBJ2-3, with no clear D. Per germline, CDR1 PRHDT and CDR2 FYEKMQ (reference sequence). V lost 3 bases to trimming and J lost 4 bases, with 5 bases between them. This CDR3 comprises 12 residues. CDR3 in amino acids: CASSFMADTQYF. DNA for the CDR3: TGTGCCAGCAGCTTCATGGCAGATACGCAGTATTTT.

The rearrangement links TRBV4-1 to TRBJ2-5; no clear D. CDR1 is MGHRA, CDR2 YSYEKL, per germline. The V and J ends lost 1 base and 4 bases respectively, with 10 bases between them. The CDR3 is 14 amino acids. The CDR3 here is CASSQAPRRETQYF. The DNA for the CDR3 is TGCGCCAGCAGCCAAGCCCCCCGACGAGAGACCCAGTACTTC.

The genes are TRBV19 and TRBJ2-2; TRBD1 or TRBD2 may be the D gene (6 bases each). The V end lost 4 bases, the J end lost 5 bases, and 11 bases lay between the germline ends. Germline V gene lookup returns CDR1 LNHDA and CDR2 SQIVND (reference sequence). The CDR3 is made up of 14 amino acids. The CDR3 protein is CASSRGAVTGELFF. In nucleotides, the CDR3 is TGTGCCAGTAGTAGGGGGGCGGTTACCGGGGAGCTGTTTTTT.

This rearrangement joins TRBV5-1 to TRBJ2-4, with D uncertain. Germline V gene sequence: CDR1 SGHRS, CDR2 YFSETQ. V shed 2 bases and J shed 0 bases, with 6 bases lying between them. The CDR3 contains 14 residues. The CDR3 coding sequence is TGCGCCAGCAGCTTTTCGCGAGCCAAAAACATTCAGTACTTC. This translates into CASSFSRAKNIQYF.

This clone was observed a handful of times. The chain joins TRBV5-5 to TRBJ2-2; weak D call: TRBD2 (5 bases). V dropped 4 bases and J dropped 1 base, with 8 bases sitting between them. CDR1 and CDR2 from the germline V gene are SGHKS and YYEKEE (reference sequence). The CDR3 is 14 residues long. CDR3 sequence (DNA): TGTGCCAGCAGCCGGACTCGGAACACCGGGGAGCTGTTTTTT. It specifies CASSRTRNTGELFF.

This clone was found a few times. The chain has TRBV19 and TRBJ1-5, with D uncertain. The germline V and J ends were trimmed by 3 bases and 4 bases, with 13 bases remaining between them. There are 15 residues in the CDR3. Germline V gene sequence: CDR1 LNHDA, CDR2 SQIVND (reference sequence). This CDR3 is CASSIWQEKNQPQHF. Here the CDR3 DNA reads TGTGCCAGTAGTATCTGGCAGGAGAAGAATCAGCCCCAGCATTTT. The entire variable domain, with the rest obtained from reference TRBV19 and TRBJ1-5, is as follows: DGGITQSPKYLFRKEGQNVTLSCEQNLNHDAMYWYRQDPGQGLRLIYYSQIVNDFQKGDIAEGYSVSREKKESFPLTVTSAQKNPTAFYLCASSIWQEKNQPQHFGDGTRLSIL.

This clone was detected only a few times. This chain connects TRBV13 to TRBJ2-5; the D gene is possibly TRBD2 (5 bases). Germline V gene lookup returns CDR1 PRHDT and CDR2 FYEKMQ (reference sequence). V lost 4 bases, J lost 1 base, and 7 bases lay in between. The CDR3 totals 13 residues. The CDR3 sequence is CASSSDFQETQYF. CDR3 bases: TGTGCCAGCAGCTCGGACTTCCAAGAGACCCAGTACTTC. The variable domain in full, completed from reference TRBV13 and TRBJ2-5, reads AAGVIQSPRHLIKEKRETATLKCYPIPRHDTVYWYQQGPGQDPQFLISFYEKMQSDKGSIPDRFSAQQFSDYHSELNMSSLELGDSALYFCASSSDFQETQYFGPGTRLLVL.

This clone was detected only a few times. The rearrangement joins TRBV5-4 to TRBJ1-1; 7 bases agree with TRBD1. This CDR3 is 14 amino acids long. Germline trimming cut 4 bases from V and 1 base from J; bases unmatched to any gene: 4. The germline V gene has CDR1 SGHNT and CDR2 YYREEE (reference sequence). The CDR3, as DNA: TGTGCCAGCAGCACGGACAGGAAGAACACTGAAGCTTTCTTT. This codes for CASSTDRKNTEAFF. Combining the CDR3 with reference TRBV5-4 and TRBJ1-1 gives the whole variable domain ETGVTQSPTHLIKTRGQQVTLRCSSQSGHNTVSWYQQALGQGPQFIFQYYREEENGRGNFPPRFSGLQFPNYSSELNVNALELDDSALYLCASSTDRKNTEAFFGQGTRLTVV.

V gene TRBV7-2 combines with J gene TRBJ2-1; 12 bases agree with TRBD2. The CDR3 has 18 residues. Germline lookup yields CDR1 SGHTA and CDR2 FQGNSA. Trimming at V came to 5 bases and at J to 8 bases, leaving 16 bases not matched to a gene. This chain's CDR3 is CASSPRGLAGGGIYEQFF. The CDR3 nucleotides are TGTGCCAGCAGCCCTCGAGGGCTAGCGGGGGGGGGAATTTATGAGCAGTTCTTC. The variable domain in full, with the rest retrieved from reference TRBV7-2 and TRBJ2-1, is GAGVSQSPSNKVTEKGKDVELRCDPISGHTALYWYRQSLGQGLEFLIYFQGNSAPDKSGLPSDRFSAERTGGSVSTLTIQRTQQEDSAVYLCASSPRGLAGGGIYEQFFGPGTRLTVL.

This clone was counted a single time. The identical CDR3 is also encoded by other nucleotide sequences in the sample. V gene TRBV30 combines with J gene TRBJ1-4; D gene ambiguous. This CDR3 comprises 13 residues. V was pared by 1 base and J by 5 bases, with 8 bases between. Germline V gene data show CDR1 as GTSNPN and CDR2 as SVGIG (reference sequence). CDR3 loop: CAWSGGPNEKLFF. CDR3 sequence (DNA): TGTGCCTGGAGTGGAGGCCCGAATGAAAAACTGTTTTTT.

The V call is TRBV4-3, the J call TRBJ2-7; maybe TRBD2 (5 bases). The germline V gene has CDR1 LGHNA and CDR2 YSLEER. The CDR3 extends over 16 amino acids. Between the trimmed V and J ends, which lost 1 base and 3 bases, there was a span of 16 bases. The CDR3 spells CASSQGTAAEGYEQYF. The CDR3 DNA is TGCGCCAGCAGCCAAGGAACCGCAGCGGAAGGCTACGAGCAGTACTTC.

J is TRBJ2-4 and V is TRBV5-6; TRBD2 aligns across 9 bases. The CDR3 sequence is 18 residues long. With 1 base clipped from V and 2 bases from J, the junction kept 10 bases outside the gene matches. The germline V gene has CDR1 SGHDT and CDR2 YYEEEE. The chain's CDR3 is CASSLKLAGAGPKNIQYF. In DNA form, the CDR3 reads TGTGCCAGCAGCTTGAAATTAGCGGGGGCAGGCCCCAAAAACATTCAGTACTTC.